This T cell receptor (beta chain) was identified in a study of blood T cell repertoires in COVID-19. About the study: Whether acute or convalescent, the COVID-19 samples came from the United States, Italy and Spain. Sample material is recorded as cDNA or gDNA derived from T cells, B-cell-depleted T cells, or PBMCs.

This CDR3 has 14 residues. Germline V CDR1 and CDR2: SGHNT, YYREEE (reference sequence). Trimming cost V 0 bases and J 4 bases; bases outside gene matches: 1. As originally analysed: The assay estimated nucleated cells by amplifying reference gene primers. The protocol was immunoSEQ multiplex PCR, while the TCRdb copy is restricted to in-frame clones and leaves out a portion. That table supplies the V and J calls and clone size; D and trimming were determined from the DNA. Of approximately 350,000 clones detected, more than 80% appear once; the ten largest clones hold 1.2%. This sequence joins TRBV5-4 and TRBJ1-2, with 9 positions matching TRBD1. This TCR was recovered from a man aged 40-50 years with acute or convalescent COVID-19. Sequencing was done on a sample of peripheral blood. The chain's CDR3 is CASSLDRGLYGYTF. The CDR3 DNA reads as TGTGCCAGCAGCTTGGACAGGGGGCTCTATGGCTACACCTTC.